A single sample is the source of the 12 T cell receptor beta chains below, sequenced in a study of blood T cell repertoires in COVID-19. Assay: immunoSEQ multiplex PCR; the TCRdb copy retains only in-frame clones and omits some. The table lists some 53,000 clones, roughly 87% of them singletons. The sample was peripheral blood. The source is a human donor with active COVID-19. The donor label of this sample is uncertain.

This clone was seen a single time. The rearrangement links TRBV7-3 to TRBJ2-5; 7 bases map to TRBD1. CDR1 and CDR2 from the germline V gene are SGHTA and FQGTGA. This CDR3 has 15 residues. V gave up 2 bases and J gave up 4 bases; unmatched junction bases: 7. CDR3 nucleotide sequence: TGTGCCAGCAGCTTAGTCCCGACAGGGCGAGAGACCCAGTACTTC. Protein sequence: CASSLVPTGRETQYF.

The chain links TRBV7-3 to TRBJ2-3; 12 bases line up with TRBD2. With 5 bases clipped from V and 3 bases from J, the junction kept 3 bases outside the gene matches. The CDR3 contains 15 residues. Germline loops: CDR1 SGHTA, CDR2 FQGTGA. Written as DNA, the CDR3 is TGTGCCAGCAGCCCTAGCGGGGGGGTGACAGATACGCAGTATTTT. Encoded protein: CASSPSGGVTDTQYF.

This clone has only a few counts. The rearrangement uses TRBV11-2 and TRBJ2-5; 9 bases fit TRBD2. Germline V gene sequence: CDR1 SGHAT, CDR2 FQNNGV. With 3 bases clipped from V and 5 bases from J, the junction kept 7 bases outside the gene matches. The CDR3 consists of 15 residues. This CDR3 is CASSLRGGAWETQYF. CDR3 DNA sequence: TGTGCCAGCAGCTTGCGGGGGGGGGCCTGGGAGACCCAGTACTTC.

The rearrangement uses TRBV4-3 and TRBJ2-1; TRBD2 might be the D (6 bases). Germline V gene sequence: CDR1 LGHNA, CDR2 YSLEER. V lost 0 bases to trimming and J lost 3 bases, with 12 bases between them. There are 16 residues in the CDR3. The CDR3 sequence: CASSQDLPDYYNEQFF. CDR3 in DNA: TGCGCCAGCAGCCAAGATTTACCGGACTACTACAATGAGCAGTTCTTC.

This clone was found once. A junction boundary mismatches the germline segment, possibly from a read error. This rearrangement joins TRBV24-1 to TRBJ1-2; D gene ambiguous. The CDR3 totals 13 residues. In germline, CDR1 is KGHDR, CDR2 SFDVKD. This CDR3 is CATSDPRTHSFAF. As DNA, the CDR3 is TGTGCCACCAGTGATCCTAGAACACATAGTTTCGCCTTC.

The V call is TRBV6-5, the J call TRBJ1-2, with D unresolved. V shed 2 bases and J shed 0 bases, with 4 bases lying between them. CDR3 size: 13 residues. Looked up from germline, CDR1 is MNHEY and CDR2 is SVGAGI. In nucleotides, the CDR3 is TGTGCCAGCAGTTACACTACTAACTATGGCTACACCTTC. It specifies CASSYTTNYGYTF.

The chain combines TRBV19 with TRBJ2-3, with 7 bases fitting TRBD1. The CDR3 is made up of 13 amino acids. CDR1 is LNHDA, CDR2 SQIVND, per germline (reference sequence). V shed 6 bases, J shed 3 bases, and the junction held 3 bases outside the gene matches. The CDR3 spells CASSRQGTDTQYF. CDR3 nucleotide sequence: TGTGCCAGTAGCAGACAGGGAACAGATACGCAGTATTTT.

The chain has TRBV3-1 (or the pseudogene TRBV3-2) and TRBJ1-5; D is undetermined. This CDR3 is built from 15 residues. Germline V CDR1 and CDR2: LGHDT, YNNKEL (reference sequence). Deletions cut 1 base from V and 3 bases from J, with 10 bases between. DNA of the CDR3: TGTGCCAGCAGCCAAGGCAGCGGCAACAATCAGCCCCAGCATTTT. It is translated as CASSQGSGNNQPQHF.

V is TRBV19 and J is TRBJ2-3; D call uncertain. There are 13 residues in the CDR3. The germline V gene encodes CDR1 LNHDA and CDR2 SQIVND (reference sequence). The germline V and J ends were trimmed by 5 bases and 1 base, with 7 bases remaining between them. The CDR3 bases are TGTGCCAGTAGTCTCCCTCGCACAGATACGCAGTATTTT. Its translation: CASSLPRTDTQYF.

The chain is built from TRBV5-4 and TRBJ1-2; 10 bases agree with TRBD1. V was clipped by 4 bases and J by 8 bases; unmatched bases: 14. The CDR3 length is 16 residues. Germline lookup yields CDR1 SGHNT and CDR2 YYREEE (reference sequence). CDR3 loop: CASSPPPTGGGRGYTF. CDR3 bases: TGTGCCAGCAGCCCCCCGCCGACAGGGGGCGGGAGGGGCTACACCTTC.

This clone occurred a few times. The chain combines TRBV7-2 with TRBJ1-3; no definite D call. The CDR3 runs 13 residues. With 2 bases removed from V and 6 bases from J, the gap between germline ends came to 8 bases. CDR1 is SGHTA, CDR2 FQGNSA, per germline. The CDR3 DNA follows: TGTGCCAGCAGCTTAAACGGGGAAAACACCATATATTTT. This sequence encodes CASSLNGENTIYF.

The rearrangement links TRBV2 to TRBJ2-3; 8 positions agree with TRBD2. With V trimmed by 5 bases and J by 6 bases, 7 bases remained unmatched. Germline CDR1 reads SNHLY; CDR2 reads FYNNEI. CDR3 length equals 14 residues. The CDR3 loop reads CASSLAGRLDTQYF. The CDR3 bases are TGTGCCAGCAGTTTAGCGGGGAGGTTGGATACGCAGTATTTT.